This T cell receptor beta chain stems from a study of vaccination and CD4 T cells after COVID-19. TCRdb reprocessed the PCR reads with MiXCR, giving one entry per CDR3 protein. Of 28,000 or so distinct CDR3 sequences listed, approximately 53% are singletons. The CDR3 loop spans 14 amino acids. Trimming removed 2 bases at V and 4 bases at J, with 11 bases between. Germline CDR1 reads MNHNS; CDR2 reads SASEGT. This clonotype was recorded a few times. The sample's time point: late sampling 161 to 241 days after vaccination in three convalescent patients. Sequencing used CD4+ T cells from blood, obtained about 7 months after SARS-CoV-2 vaccination. The receptor was isolated from a human donor who had recovered from COVID-19. V usage is TRBV6-1 and J usage is TRBJ1-2; a weak D match, TRBD1 (5 bases). In DNA form, the CDR3 reads TGTGCCAGCAGTGAAACCCGACAGCGCTATGGCTACACCTTC. Translating gives CASSETRQRYGYTF.